The rows below give T cell receptor beta chains drawn from one sample of a study of molecular identifiers for immune sequencing clone quantification. TCRdb processed the PCR reads anew with MiXCR; each CDR3 protein has one entry. Altogether approximately 41,000 distinct CDR3 sequences are present, less than 20% being singletons, with the ten largest covering approximately 1.1%. Sequenced input: naive CD8+ T cells from blood, with Jurkat cell RNA spiked in. The receptors were gathered from a human donor in good health. Some libraries in this study had Jurkat cell RNA spiked in. CDR3s include the opening cysteine and the closing phenylalanine or tryptophan. Each record gives: D gene, clone size, V gene, J gene, CDR3 protein, CDR3 DNA. The D gene is left open where the match is weak. Rows give clone size only sometimes, using once, few, many, or a class for an expanded clone.

d_call: -; clone_size: -; v_call: TRBV6-5; j_call: TRBJ2-1; cdr3_aa: CASSYAGAGDEQFF; cdr3_nt: TGTGCCAGCAGTTACGCCGGGGCCGGGGATGAGCAGTTCTTC
d_call: -; clone_size: many; v_call: TRBV27; j_call: TRBJ1-5; cdr3_aa: CASSLLGNQPQHF; cdr3_nt: TGTGCCAGCAGTTTATTGGGGAATCAGCCCCAGCATTTT
d_call: -; clone_size: many; v_call: TRBV25-1; j_call: TRBJ2-3; cdr3_aa: CASSEIMKGSTDTQYF; cdr3_nt: TGTGCCAGCAGTGAGATCATGAAGGGGAGCACAGATACGCAGTATTTT
d_call: -; clone_size: many; v_call: TRBV12-3/TRBV12-4; j_call: TRBJ2-3; cdr3_aa: CASSYVGYTDTQYF; cdr3_nt: TGTGCCAGCAGTTACGTCGGGTACACAGATACGCAGTATTTT
d_call: -; clone_size: many; v_call: TRBV7-9; j_call: TRBJ2-7; cdr3_aa: CASSPTVLSHTYEQYF; cdr3_nt: TGTGCCAGCAGCCCAACCGTACTATCTCACACCTACGAGCAGTACTTC
d_call: -; clone_size: many; v_call: TRBV12-3/TRBV12-4; j_call: TRBJ2-3; cdr3_aa: CASSPLLVGTQYF; cdr3_nt: TGTGCCAGCAGCCCCCTCCTGGTAGGGACGCAGTATTTT
d_call: -; clone_size: many; v_call: TRBV25-1; j_call: TRBJ2-5; cdr3_aa: CASSGLGRLVRETQYF; cdr3_nt: TGTGCCAGCAGTGGGCTGGGGAGATTGGTTCGAGAGACCCAGTACTTC
d_call: -; clone_size: many; v_call: TRBV9; j_call: TRBJ2-2; cdr3_aa: CASSVNTGELFF; cdr3_nt: TGTGCCAGCAGCGTGAACACCGGGGAGCTGTTTTTT
d_call: TRBD2; clone_size: many; v_call: TRBV4-3; j_call: TRBJ2-3; cdr3_aa: CASSQDRGGGGADTQYF; cdr3_nt: TGCGCCAGCAGCCAAGATCGTGGCGGGGGGGGGGCAGATACGCAGTATTTT
d_call: TRBD1; clone_size: many; v_call: TRBV10-1; j_call: TRBJ2-5; cdr3_aa: CASSEDRGLRETQYF; cdr3_nt: TGCGCCAGCAGTGAGGACAGGGGCCTTCGAGAGACCCAGTACTTC
d_call: TRBD1; clone_size: -; v_call: TRBV7-9; j_call: TRBJ2-7; cdr3_aa: CASSLEVTGPVYEQYF; cdr3_nt: TGTGCCAGCAGCTTAGAAGTGACAGGGCCGGTATACGAGCAGTACTTC
d_call: -; clone_size: many; v_call: TRBV6-2/TRBV6-3; j_call: TRBJ2-3; cdr3_aa: CASRSLVFRPDTQYF; cdr3_nt: TGTGCCAGCAGGTCACTAGTTTTCCGACCAGATACGCAGTATTTT
d_call: -; clone_size: many; v_call: TRBV10-3; j_call: TRBJ2-6; cdr3_aa: CAISDVGAGANVLTF; cdr3_nt: TGTGCCATCAGTGATGTTGGGGCTGGGGCCAACGTCCTGACTTTC
d_call: -; clone_size: many; v_call: TRBV10-3; j_call: TRBJ1-1; cdr3_aa: CAISEYGGTEAFF; cdr3_nt: TGTGCCATCAGTGAGTATGGAGGCACTGAAGCTTTCTTT
d_call: -; clone_size: many; v_call: TRBV5-5; j_call: TRBJ2-7; cdr3_aa: CASSLGRISYEQYF; cdr3_nt: TGTGCCAGCAGCTTGGGACGGATTTCCTACGAGCAGTACTTC
d_call: -; clone_size: many; v_call: TRBV6-2/TRBV6-3; j_call: TRBJ2-4; cdr3_aa: CASSKAPELSKNIQYF; cdr3_nt: TGTGCCAGCTCTAAGGCCCCCGAGTTGAGCAAAAACATTCAGTACTTC